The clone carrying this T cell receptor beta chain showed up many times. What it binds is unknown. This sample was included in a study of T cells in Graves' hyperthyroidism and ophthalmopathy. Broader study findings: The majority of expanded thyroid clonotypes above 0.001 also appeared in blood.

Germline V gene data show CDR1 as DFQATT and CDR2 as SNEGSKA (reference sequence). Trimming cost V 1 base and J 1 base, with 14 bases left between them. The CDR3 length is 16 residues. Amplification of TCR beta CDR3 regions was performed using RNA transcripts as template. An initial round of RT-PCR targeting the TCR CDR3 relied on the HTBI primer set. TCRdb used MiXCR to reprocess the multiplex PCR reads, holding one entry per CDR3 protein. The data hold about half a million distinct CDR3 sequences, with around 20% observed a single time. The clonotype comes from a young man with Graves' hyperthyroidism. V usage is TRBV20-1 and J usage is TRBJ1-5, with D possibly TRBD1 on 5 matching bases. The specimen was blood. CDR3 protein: CSARVGGEASNQPQHF. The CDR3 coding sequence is TGCAGTGCTAGAGTCGGGGGGGAGGCGAGCAATCAGCCCCAGCATTTT.